These 8 T cell receptor beta chains originate from one sample sequenced in a study of graft-versus-host responses after intestinal transplantation (dated by TCRdb to the early 2020s). To prepare the library, the immunoSEQ multiplex PCR assay was applied. Imported from immuneACCESS, the table was reduced by TCRdb to in-frame sequences with V and J called. These copies leave out some clones; in studies compared against another copy, an unresolved V gene accounts for under half, and the cause of the remainder is not known. The sample yields more than 65,000 clones; under 95% were counted once. Together, the top ten hold about 0.4% of the sample. Their specific antigens are unknown. Reading the label with the study, this specimen's time point is: cells obtained before transplantation from donor or recipient. Sequenced material: unstimulated CD8+ T cells sorted from spleen or lymph node cells, taken before transplant. All receptors derive from a human donor who was the organ donor for an intestinal transplant.

The J gene is TRBJ1-2, the V gene TRBV19, with TRBD1 identical over 8 bases. This CDR3 region has 14 residues. With 3 bases clipped from V and 4 bases from J, the junction kept 4 bases outside the gene matches. CDR1 and CDR2 (germline): LNHDA, SQIVND (reference sequence). CDR3 bases: TGTGCCAGTAGTATGGCAGGGGGCGGCTATGGCTACACCTTC. The encoded protein is CASSMAGGGYGYTF. Full variable domain (remainder filled in from reference TRBV19 and TRBJ1-2): DGGITQSPKYLFRKEGQNVTLSCEQNLNHDAMYWYRQDPGQGLRLIYYSQIVNDFQKGDIAEGYSVSREKKESFPLTVTSAQKNPTAFYLCASSMAGGGYGYTFGSGTRLTVV.

In DNA, the CDR3 is TGTGCCTCGGGGGAGCAGTTCTTC. Residues: CASGEQFF. This chain links TRBV6-6 with TRBJ2-1; TRBD2 might be the D (5 bases). CDR1 is MNHNY and CDR2 is SVGAGI in the germline V gene (reference sequence). CDR3 length equals 8 residues. The germline V and J ends were trimmed by 11 bases and 10 bases, with 6 bases remaining between them.

J is TRBJ1-5 and V is TRBV15, with 7 bases lining up with TRBD1. Germline V gene data show CDR1 as LNHNV and CDR2 as YYDKDF (reference sequence). This CDR3 has 14 residues. Unmatched junction bases numbered 3, after V lost 3 bases and J lost 4 bases. CDR3 in DNA: TGTGCCACCAGCAGTCCACAGGGGAATCAGCCCCAGCATTTT. It codes for CATSSPQGNQPQHF.

The chain is built from TRBV5-1 and TRBJ2-3, with D perhaps TRBD2 (5 bases). The CDR3 totals 15 residues. Deletions cut 4 bases from V and 4 bases from J, with 16 bases between. The germline gives CDR1 SGHRS, CDR2 YFSETQ. The CDR3 nucleotides are TGCGCCAGCAGCCCGGGGTTTTTCGGCGCAGATACGCAGTATTTT. It specifies CASSPGFFGADTQYF.

V usage is TRBV4-3 and J usage is TRBJ2-2, with unresolved D. The germline CDR1 and CDR2 sequences are LGHNA and YSLEER. V lost 1 base to trimming and J lost 0 bases, with 15 bases between them. The CDR3 spans 18 residues. CDR3: CASSQGPSTASNTGELFF. CDR3 sequence (DNA): TGCGCCAGCAGCCAAGGGCCCAGCACAGCTTCGAACACCGGGGAGCTGTTTTTT.

V and J are TRBV7-5 and TRBJ2-4; TRBD2 reflects the table's D call only, with no check against the DNA. TRBV7-5 is flagged as a pseudogene. The CDR3 loop spans 21 amino acids. The CDR3 DNA reads as TGTGTCAGAAGCTTAGTCCCGGAGCGGGGGGGTTCCTACCCAGCCAAAAACATTCAGTACTTC. It codes for CVRSLVPERGGSYPAKNIQYF.

J is TRBJ1-6 and V is TRBV6-1; 8 bases align to TRBD1. Germline loops: CDR1 MNHNS, CDR2 SASEGT. The ends lost 2 bases at V and 0 bases at J; junction bases unmatched: 6. The CDR3 loop spans 18 amino acids. The CDR3 here is CASSEPPGGGSYNSPLHF. CDR3 DNA: TGTGCCAGCAGTGAACCCCCAGGGGGCGGCTCCTATAATTCACCCCTCCACTTT.

The rearrangement links TRBV27 to TRBJ1-5; 8 bases align to TRBD1. The junction had 3 bases not matched to a gene; V was cut back by 5 bases and J by 3 bases. The germline CDR1 and CDR2 sequences are MNHEY and SMNVEV (reference sequence). The CDR3 length is 14 residues. DNA for the CDR3: TGTGCCAGCAGTAGCCAGGGGGCCAATCAGCCCCAGCATTTT. Amino acids: CASSSQGANQPQHF.